These T cell receptor beta chains were read from a single sample in a study of control samples from healthy donors and cancer patients. Sequenced by immunoSEQ multiplex PCR; TCRdb stores in-frame clones only, minus some. Of around 80,000 clones listed, less than 95% were seen once; the top ten hold under 3.5%. The sample consisted of blood. Every receptor here comes from a woman in her 30s in good health. The CDR3 runs from the conserved cysteine through the conserved F or W. A D gene is named only where the DNA matches it firmly. Some rows have no size entry. The others give once, few or many, or a class for an expanded clone.

TRBJ2-3,TRBV9,TRBD1,.,CASSPRQGEDTQYF,TGTGCCAGCAGTCCCCGACAGGGGGAAGATACGCAGTATTTT
TRBJ2-1,TRBV19,TRBD2,.,CASSPPGTSLSDEQFF,TGTGCCAGTAGTCCTCCCGGGACTAGCTTGTCGGATGAGCAGTTCTTC
TRBJ2-1,TRBV24-1,TRBD2,.,CATSDSGLAGSNEQFF,TGTGCCACCAGTGATTCCGGGCTAGCGGGGTCCAATGAGCAGTTCTTC
TRBJ1-1,TRBV28,.,.,CASSFRGGGTEAFF,TGTGCCAGCAGTTTCCGGGGCGGCGGCACTGAAGCTTTCTTT
TRBJ1-1,TRBV19,.,.,CASSIAAEEAFF,TGTGCCAGTAGTATAGCGGCAGAAGAAGCTTTCTTT
TRBJ1-2,TRBV29-1,.,.,CSVFPSHAGAYGYTF,TGCAGCGTTTTTCCCTCCCACGCGGGGGCCTATGGCTACACCTTC
TRBJ2-1,TRBV10-2,TRBD2,.,CASSPNGGEDEQFF,TGCGCCAGCAGCCCGAACGGGGGGGAGGATGAGCAGTTCTTC
TRBJ1-4,TRBV2,.,once,CASSEIAGEKLFF,TGTGCCAGCAGTGAAATCGCCGGTGAAAAACTGTTTTTT
TRBJ2-1,TRBV10-1,.,.,CASSDMAVSSYNEQFF,TGCGCCAGCAGTGATATGGCAGTTAGCTCCTACAATGAGCAGTTCTTC
TRBJ1-1,TRBV12-5,.,.,CASGLDPTTTEAFF,TGTGCTAGTGGTTTGGACCCAACTACCACTGAAGCTTTCTTT
TRBJ1-1,TRBV2,.,.,CASSVEGGTEAFF,TGTGCCAGCAGTGTAGAGGGGGGTACTGAAGCTTTCTTT
TRBJ1-4,TRBV2,.,.,CASRTEEKLFF,TGTGCCAGCAGGACAGAGGAAAAACTGTTTTTT
TRBJ1-2,TRBV10-3,.,.,CAISEGFNYGYTF,TGTGCCATCAGTGAGGGATTTAACTATGGCTACACCTTC
TRBJ2-7,TRBV5-1,TRBD1,.,CASSFGTGRAVYEQYF,TGCGCCAGCAGCTTCGGGACAGGGAGGGCCGTTTACGAGCAGTACTTC
TRBJ2-1,TRBV14,.,.,CATSWGSSYNEQFF,TGTGCCACCTCCTGGGGGAGCTCCTACAATGAGCAGTTCTTC
TRBJ1-1,TRBV5-1,.,.,CASSPAAGVNTEAFF,TGCGCCAGCAGCCCGGCGGCTGGGGTGAACACTGAAGCTTTCTTT
TRBJ1-5,TRBV5-6,.,.,CASSVGRSNQPQHF,TGTGCCAGCAGCGTCGGGAGGAGCAATCAGCCCCAGCATTTT
TRBJ1-3,TRBV12-5,.,.,CASGSGESSGNTIYF,TGTGCTAGTGGTTCTGGGGAGAGCTCTGGAAACACCATATATTTT
TRBJ2-1,TRBV5-4,TRBD2,.,CASSLSSGGASYNEQFF,TGTGCCAGCAGCTTGTCTAGCGGGGGAGCCTCCTACAATGAGCAGTTCTTC
TRBJ1-4,TRBV7-2,.,.,CASSFNQGVLEKLFF,TGTGCCAGCAGCTTTAATCAAGGGGTTCTTGAAAAACTGTTTTTT
TRBJ1-2,TRBV2,.,.,CASGGEVTVGYTF,TGTGCAAGCGGGGGGGAAGTCACGGTTGGCTACACCTTC
TRBJ2-1,TRBV5-1,TRBD2,.,CASSTGLAGGNDEQFF,TGCGCCAGCAGCACCGGACTAGCGGGGGGGAACGACGAGCAGTTCTTC
TRBJ1-2,TRBV6-5,.,.,CASSYSDYPGGYTF,TGTGCCAGCAGTTACTCGGACTACCCGGGGGGCTACACCTTC
TRBJ1-3,TRBV10-2,TRBD1,.,CASTLQGPLGNTIYF,TGCGCCAGCACCCTACAGGGGCCCCTTGGAAACACCATATATTTT
TRBJ1-1,TRBV7-6,.,.,CASSFQGNTEAFF,TGTGCCAGCAGCTTTCAGGGAAACACTGAAGCTTTCTTT